This TCR beta chain was documented in a study of T cell responses to AZD1222 COVID-19 vaccine. Findings of the study overall: The donor cohort was predominantly white British with a female majority, and clonal diversity may have been underestimated.

The protocol was immunoSEQ multiplex PCR, while the TCRdb copy is restricted to in-frame clones and leaves out a portion. There are roughly 140,000 clones in the sample; around 90% occur only once, and roughly 3.8% lies in the top ten. The CDR3 spans 14 residues. V was cut by 4 bases and J by 2 bases, with 12 bases left in between. Germline-derived CDR1 and CDR2 are KGHSH and LQKENI. A note on this clone: Antigen: not known.

The chain joins TRBV18 to TRBJ2-7; D ambiguous. The sequences come from peripheral blood, collected on day 0 of AZD1222 vaccination. The sequence came from an adult in good health. The CDR3 DNA is TGTGCCAGCTCACATTCCGGTTCTACCTACGAGCAGTACTTC. Translation gives CASSHSGSTYEQYF.